Listed below are T cell receptor beta chains from one sample, sequenced in a study of CD8 T cells in Susac syndrome. One entry per CDR3 protein, called by TCRdb with MiXCR from the immunoSEQ multiplex PCR reads. The data contain approximately 200,000 distinct CDR3 sequences, around 90% of them seen just once; the ten biggest clones take up roughly 0.15%. Source material: CD8+ T cells from PBMCs. The receptor set was obtained from a human donor with multiple sclerosis. Each CDR3 is given without its conserved first and last residue. Fields, in order: V gene, CDR3 length, J gene, CDR3 protein.

V: TRBV2
length: 14
J: TRBJ1-5
CDR3: ASSGRMGHPDQPQH

V: TRBV29-1
length: 11
J: TRBJ2-3
CDR3: SVTGTSTDTQY

V: TRBV24-1
length: 12
J: TRBJ2-1
CDR3: ATKSGGSYNEQF

V: TRBV18
length: 13
J: TRBJ1-5
CDR3: ASSGTEYLNQPQH

V: TRBV5-1
length: 11
J: TRBJ1-2
CDR3: ASSLSALYGYT

V: TRBV29-1
length: 11
J: TRBJ1-3
CDR3: SVLTGQGNTIY

V: TRBV9
length: 13
J: TRBJ1-1
CDR3: ASSVSPDLNTEAF

V: TRBV27
length: 11
J: TRBJ2-7
CDR3: ASSLALGLEQY

V: TRBV5-4
length: 13
J: TRBJ1-1
CDR3: ASRKLGAMNTEAF

V: TRBV29-1
length: 14
J: TRBJ2-1
CDR3: SSLGGSGGDYNEQF

V: TRBV5-1
length: 11
J: TRBJ2-2
CDR3: ASSLGLPGELF

V: TRBV7-9
length: 13
J: TRBJ2-1
CDR3: ASSPPGRRIDEQF

V: TRBV27
length: 11
J: TRBJ1-1
CDR3: ASKGPGNTEAF

V: TRBV29-1
length: 9
J: TRBJ1-2
CDR3: SVAGVYGYT

V: TRBV29-1
length: 9
J: TRBJ1-3
CDR3: SVETGNTIY

V: TRBV12-3/TRBV12-4
length: 12
J: TRBJ1-2
CDR3: ASSLFGDNYGYT

V: TRBV5-4
length: 13
J: TRBJ2-1
CDR3: ASSLLAELRNEQF

V: TRBV6-1
length: 13
J: TRBJ2-7
CDR3: ASSAWATSSYEQY

V: TRBV12-3/TRBV12-4
length: 14
J: TRBJ1-1
CDR3: ASSSRDRGSVTEAF

V: TRBV5-6
length: 12
J: TRBJ2-7
CDR3: ASSFGGGSFEQY

V: TRBV19
length: 13
J: TRBJ1-1
CDR3: ASSWEGSPGTEAF

V: TRBV5-6
length: 11
J: TRBJ1-2
CDR3: ASSHGTGGGYT

V: TRBV29-1
length: 14
J: TRBJ2-3
CDR3: SVEAEGLAGVATQY

V: TRBV9
length: 11
J: TRBJ2-2
CDR3: ASSLRDPGELF

V: TRBV6-1
length: 16
J: TRBJ2-6
CDR3: ASRGTGGAPSGANVLT

V: TRBV10-2
length: 12
J: TRBJ1-2
CDR3: ASSVGTGGYGYT

V: TRBV4-2
length: 15
J: TRBJ2-3
CDR3: ASSVWEAGPSTDTQY